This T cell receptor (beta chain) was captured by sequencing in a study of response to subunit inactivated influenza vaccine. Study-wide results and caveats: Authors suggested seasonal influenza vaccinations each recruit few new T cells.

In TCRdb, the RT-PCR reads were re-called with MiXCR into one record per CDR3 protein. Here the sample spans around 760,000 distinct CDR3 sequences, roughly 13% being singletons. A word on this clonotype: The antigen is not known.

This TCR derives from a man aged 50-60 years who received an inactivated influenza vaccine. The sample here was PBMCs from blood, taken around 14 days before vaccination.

DNA of the CDR3: TGTGCCAGCAGCTTGGATCAGGGGAATACTGAAGCTTTCTTT. Translation: CASSLDQGNTEAFF. V gene TRBV5-5 combines with J gene TRBJ1-1, with TRBD1 as a possible D gene (6 bases). The CDR3 is 14 amino acids. Germline V gene lookup returns CDR1 SGHKS and CDR2 YYEKEE (reference sequence). V lost 0 bases and J lost 5, with 11 bases in between.